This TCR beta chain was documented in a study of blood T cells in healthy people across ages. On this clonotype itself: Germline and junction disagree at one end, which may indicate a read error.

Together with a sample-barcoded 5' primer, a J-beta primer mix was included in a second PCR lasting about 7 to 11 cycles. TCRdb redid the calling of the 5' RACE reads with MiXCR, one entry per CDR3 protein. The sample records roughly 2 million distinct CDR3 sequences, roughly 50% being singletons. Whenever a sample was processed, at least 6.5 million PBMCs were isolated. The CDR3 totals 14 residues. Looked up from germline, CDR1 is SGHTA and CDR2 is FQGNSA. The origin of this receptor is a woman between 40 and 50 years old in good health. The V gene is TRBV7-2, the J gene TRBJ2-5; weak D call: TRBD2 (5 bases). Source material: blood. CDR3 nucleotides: TGTGCCAGCAGCTTAGCGGGGAGCCAAGAGACCCGGTACTTC. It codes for CASSLAGSQETRYF. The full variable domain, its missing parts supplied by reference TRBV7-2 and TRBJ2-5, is GAGVSQSPSNKVTEKGKDVELRCDPISGHTALYWYRQSLGQGLEFLIYFQGNSAPDKSGLPSDRFSAERTGGSVSTLTIQRTQQEDSAVYLCASSLAGSQETRYFGPGTRLLVL.